Listed below are T cell receptor beta chains from one sample, sequenced in a study of blood T cell repertoires in COVID-19. Generated by immunoSEQ multiplex PCR, the TCRdb table keeps only in-frame clones and is missing some. The table lists about 44,000 clones, 80% to 90% of them singletons. Sequencing was performed on peripheral blood. The receptors come from a man between 65 and 80 years old with active COVID-19. The CDR3 runs from the conserved cysteine through the conserved F or W. A D gene is named only where the DNA matches it firmly. The listing skips clone size in some rows; elsewhere it reads once, few, many or a size class.

j_gene	abundance	d_gene	v_gene	CDR3nt	CDR3aa
TRBJ1-2	.	TRBD1	TRBV9	TGTGCCAGCAGCGTCGGTGCAGGGGGCGGAGGCTACACCTTC	CASSVGAGGGGYTF
TRBJ2-7	.	TRBD1	TRBV6-6	TGTGCCAGCAAATCCGGGGACAGGGACTACGAGCAGTACTTC	CASKSGDRDYEQYF
TRBJ2-1	.	.	TRBV19	TGTGCCACACGCTCTCTGGCGGACTACAATGAGCAGTTCTTC	CATRSLADYNEQFF
TRBJ2-3	.	.	TRBV12-5	TGTGCTAGTGGGGGAGGTATAACAGATACGCAGTATTTT	CASGGGITDTQYF
TRBJ1-4	.	.	TRBV19	TGTGCCAGTAGTATAGGGGGCGCGTTCAATGAAAAACTGTTTTTT	CASSIGGAFNEKLFF
TRBJ2-2	.	TRBD1	TRBV18	TGTGCCAGCTCCTCCACAGGGGGCTCGAACACCGGGGAGCTGTTTTTT	CASSSTGGSNTGELFF
TRBJ1-4	few	TRBD1	TRBV19	TGTGCCAGTAGAAGACGCGGGACAGCTAATGAAAAACTGTTTTTT	CASRRRGTANEKLFF
TRBJ2-7	.	.	TRBV6-6	TGTGCCAGCAGTCAAACCCATTGGCCGCGCGACCGGGACTACGAGCAGTACTTC	CASSQTHWPRDRDYEQYF
TRBJ2-3	.	.	TRBV7-9	TGTGCCAGCAGCTTAGTAGGGGACACAGATACGCAGTATTTT	CASSLVGDTDTQYF
TRBJ2-1	.	TRBD1	TRBV6-6	TGTGCCAGCAGTCAATACGGGACAGGAAAGCAGTTCTTC	CASSQYGTGKQFF
TRBJ2-3	.	TRBD1	TRBV9	TGTGCCAGCAGCGCGACAGGGGGTACGCAGTATTTT	CASSATGGTQYF
TRBJ2-2	.	.	TRBV15	TGTGCCACCAGCCATTCGGGTCCTACCGGGGAGCTGTTTTTT	CATSHSGPTGELFF
TRBJ1-4	.	TRBD1	TRBV18	TGTGCCAGCTCACCACTTGACCCGGGACAGGGGGATGAAAAACTGTTTTTT	CASSPLDPGQGDEKLFF
TRBJ1-1	.	TRBD1	TRBV10-3	TGTGCCGTAAACAGGGGGCAGAACACTGAAGCTTTCTTT	CAVNRGQNTEAFF
TRBJ2-7	.	TRBD1	TRBV2	TGTGCCAGCAGGGAAGGGGGCCGCGAGCAGTACTTC	CASREGGREQYF
TRBJ2-1	.	TRBD2	TRBV11-2	TGTGCCAGCAGCTCGAGGGGACTAGCGGGGCCGACGCAGGGCAATGAGCAGTTCTTC	CASSSRGLAGPTQGNEQFF
TRBJ1-6	.	.	TRBV6-5	TGTGCCAGCAGGAGGGCTAAAAATTCACCCCTCCACTTT	CASRRAKNSPLHF
TRBJ2-1	.	TRBD2	TRBV9	TGTGCCAGCAGCCAGCCCGAGACTAGCGGCTACAATGAGCAGTTCTTC	CASSQPETSGYNEQFF
TRBJ2-7	.	.	TRBV5-1	TGCGCCAGCAGCTCAGGTTTTTACGAGCAGTACTTC	CASSSGFYEQYF
TRBJ1-5	few	.	TRBV18	TGTGCCAGCTCACCACTTGAGGATCAGCCCCAGCATTTT	CASSPLEDQPQHF
TRBJ1-6	.	TRBD1	TRBV27	TGTGCCAGCAATCCCAGGGGGCAGATCTATAATTCACCCCTCCACTTT	CASNPRGQIYNSPLHF
TRBJ1-3	.	TRBD1	TRBV15	TGTGCCACCAGCAGGAAAGGACAGGGGGCCGGTGGAAACACCATATATTTT	CATSRKGQGAGGNTIYF
TRBJ1-6	.	.	TRBV13	TGTGCCAGCAGCTGGGGGGGGCGCAGTAATTCACCCCTCCACTTT	CASSWGGRSNSPLHF
TRBJ1-1	.	.	TRBV3-1/TRBV3-2	TGTGCCAGCAGCGCCCACAGGGAGAGTGACGAAGCTTTCTTT	CASSAHRESDEAFF
TRBJ2-1	.	.	TRBV6-5	TGTGCCAGCAGTCCTCCATCGGGGTATGAGCAGTTCTTC	CASSPPSGYEQFF
TRBJ1-1	few	TRBD1	TRBV7-9	TGTGCCAGCAGCGCGACAGGGAGTGGTGAAGCTTTCTTT	CASSATGSGEAFF
TRBJ2-5	.	TRBD1	TRBV7-2	TGTGCCAGCAGCTTCCGGGACAGGCAAGAGACCCAGTACTTC	CASSFRDRQETQYF
TRBJ1-2	.	.	TRBV28	TGTGCCAGCAGTGGCAGGGGACCGCGGGGCTACACCTTC	CASSGRGPRGYTF
TRBJ2-5	.	TRBD1	TRBV29-1	TGCAGCACCCGGGGGTGGACAGGGGGCGATGGAGAGACCCAGTACTTC	CSTRGWTGGDGETQYF
TRBJ2-3	.	.	TRBV4-3	TGCGCCAGCAGCCCCCGCCCGTGGGGGCAACTGTCATTCACAGATACGCAGTATTTT	CASSPRPWGQLSFTDTQYF
TRBJ2-5	.	.	TRBV7-7	TGTGCTAGCAGCCCCAATGCTGGGCGAGAGACCCAGTACTTC	CASSPNAGRETQYF
TRBJ1-1	.	TRBD1	TRBV18	TGTGCCAGCTCTGAGGACAGGCCCCCTGAAGCTTTCTTT	CASSEDRPPEAFF
TRBJ1-5	once	TRBD1	TRBV5-6	TGTGCCAGCAGCCAGGACAGGGAGGTTGAGCCCCAGCATTTT	CASSQDREVEPQHF
TRBJ2-7	.	TRBD1	TRBV18	TGTGCCAGCTCACCACCCGTCGGGACAGCGGAGGAGAACGAGCAGTACTTC	CASSPPVGTAEENEQYF
TRBJ1-4	.	.	TRBV5-1	TGCGCCACCTCGTCGGAGGGGCTTGGGGAAAAACTGTTTTTT	CATSSEGLGEKLFF
TRBJ1-1	.	.	TRBV6-7	TGTGCCAGCAGTTACTCGGGGGGATCGTGCACTGAAGCTTTCTTT	CASSYSGGSCTEAFF
TRBJ2-4	.	TRBD2	TRBV4-2	TGTGCCAGCAGCACCAGCGGGACTAGAGGAAACATTCAGTACTTC	CASSTSGTRGNIQYF
TRBJ2-2	.	.	TRBV3-1/TRBV3-2	TGTGCCAGCAGCCAAGACTGGGGGGGCAACACCGGGGAGCTGTTTTTT	CASSQDWGGNTGELFF
TRBJ2-1	.	TRBD1	TRBV7-9	TGTGCCAGCAGCTCGAGACAGGGTTGGTACAATGAGCAGTTCTTC	CASSSRQGWYNEQFF
TRBJ1-2	.	.	TRBV7-3	TGTGCCAGCAGCTTACTACGGCTGGAGGGCTACACCTTC	CASSLLRLEGYTF
TRBJ2-1	.	.	TRBV5-4	TGTGCCAGCAGCTTGCTCCGTGGGGCGGGGTACAATGAGCAGTTCTTC	CASSLLRGAGYNEQFF
TRBJ1-2	.	TRBD1	TRBV6-6	TGTGCCAGCAGTTACGGGGGACAGGGGGCATACACCTTC	CASSYGGQGAYTF
TRBJ2-5	.	TRBD2	TRBV19	TGTGCCAGTAGTATAGAGTGGCGGGGGCAAGAGACCCAGTACTTC	CASSIEWRGQETQYF
TRBJ1-2	few	.	TRBV5-1	TGCGCCAGCAGCTTGGGACAGCATTCTTATGGCTACACCTTC	CASSLGQHSYGYTF
TRBJ1-1	.	.	TRBV6-6	TGTGCCAGCAGCCATGGACAGAACACTGAAGCTTTCTTT	CASSHGQNTEAFF
TRBJ1-1	.	.	TRBV7-2	TGTGCCAGCAGCTTACAACCGACTTCGAACACTGAAGCTTTCTTT	CASSLQPTSNTEAFF
TRBJ2-7	.	.	TRBV7-2	TGTGCCAGCAGCTCTCCCCAGGGGGGGCAGTACTTC	CASSSPQGGQYF
TRBJ1-1	.	.	TRBV29-1	TGCAGCGTCCCATCGGGGGTTGCGAACACTGAAGCTTTCTTT	CSVPSGVANTEAFF
TRBJ2-7	.	TRBD1	TRBV7-2	TGTGCCAGCAGCTTATCGCGCGGAGGACAGGGTTTCAAAGAGCAGTACTTC	CASSLSRGGQGFKEQYF
TRBJ1-2	.	.	TRBV7-3	TGTGCCAGCAGCTTAAACGGGGGAACCAACTATGGCTACACCTTC	CASSLNGGTNYGYTF
TRBJ2-5	.	.	TRBV29-1	TGCAGCGTTGGCAGCCAAGAGACCCAGTACTTC	CSVGSQETQYF
TRBJ2-1	.	TRBD2	TRBV7-2	TGTGCCAGCAGCTCCCTAGCGGGGGGGCAATCGTTCTTC	CASSSLAGGQSFF